The TCR beta chain under discussion was sequenced for a study of control samples from healthy donors and cancer patients. Method: immunoSEQ multiplex PCR; TCRdb's copy keeps in-frame clones and lacks some. This sample has under 100,000 clones; approximately 88% occur once, and the top ten carry under 10%. V lost 0 bases and J lost 3; bases outside the gene matches: 9. Germline CDR1 and CDR2: LNHDA and SQIVND (reference sequence). The CDR3 is 18 amino acids. The sequencing sample was made of PBMCs. The clonotype comes from a woman aged 45-65 years with colorectal cancer. The chain carries TRBV19 and TRBJ2-1, with 9 nucleotides matching TRBD2. CDR3 in amino acids: CASSIDNGGSGGYNEQFF. Here the CDR3 DNA reads TGTGCCAGTAGTATAGATAACGGAGGTAGCGGGGGCTACAATGAGCAGTTCTTC.